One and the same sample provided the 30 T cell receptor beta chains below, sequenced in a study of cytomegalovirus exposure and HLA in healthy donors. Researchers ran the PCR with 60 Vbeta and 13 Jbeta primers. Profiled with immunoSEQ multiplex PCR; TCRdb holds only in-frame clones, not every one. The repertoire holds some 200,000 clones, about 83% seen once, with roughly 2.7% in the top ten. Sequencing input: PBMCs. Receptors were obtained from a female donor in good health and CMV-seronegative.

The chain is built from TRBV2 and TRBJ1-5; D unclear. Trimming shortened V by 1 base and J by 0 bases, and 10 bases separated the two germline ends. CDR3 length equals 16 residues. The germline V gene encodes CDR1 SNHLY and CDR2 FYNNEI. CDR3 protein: CASSEVTPYSNQPQHF. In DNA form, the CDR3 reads TGTGCCAGCAGTGAAGTAACTCCTTATAGCAATCAGCCCCAGCATTTT.

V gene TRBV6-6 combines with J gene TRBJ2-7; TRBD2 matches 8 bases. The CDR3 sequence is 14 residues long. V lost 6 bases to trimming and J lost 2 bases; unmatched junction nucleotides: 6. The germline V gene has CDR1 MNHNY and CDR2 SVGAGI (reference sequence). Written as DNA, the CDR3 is TGTGCCAGCAGACAGCGGGAGTCGGCCTACGAGCAGTACTTC. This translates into CASRQRESAYEQYF.

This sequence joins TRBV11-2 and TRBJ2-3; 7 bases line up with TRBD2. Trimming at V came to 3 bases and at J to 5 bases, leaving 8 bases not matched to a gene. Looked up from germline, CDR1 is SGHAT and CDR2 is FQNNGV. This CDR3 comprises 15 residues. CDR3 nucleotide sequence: TGTGCCAGCAGCTTCCTCCTAGGCGGGGGAGATACGCAGTATTTT. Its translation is CASSFLLGGGDTQYF. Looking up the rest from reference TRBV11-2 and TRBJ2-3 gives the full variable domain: EAGVAQSPRYKIIEKRQSVAFWCNPISGHATLYWYQQILGQGPKLLIQFQNNGVVDDSQLPKDRFSAERLKGVDSTLKIQPAKLEDSAVYLCASSFLLGGGDTQYFGPGTRLTVL.

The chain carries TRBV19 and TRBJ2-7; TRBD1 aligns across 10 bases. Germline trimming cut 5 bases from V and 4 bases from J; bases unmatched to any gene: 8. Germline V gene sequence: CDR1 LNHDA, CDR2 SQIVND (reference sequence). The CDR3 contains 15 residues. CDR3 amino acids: CASSLRDRGGYEQYF. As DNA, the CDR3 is TGTGCCAGTAGTCTCCGGGACAGGGGAGGGTACGAGCAGTACTTC.

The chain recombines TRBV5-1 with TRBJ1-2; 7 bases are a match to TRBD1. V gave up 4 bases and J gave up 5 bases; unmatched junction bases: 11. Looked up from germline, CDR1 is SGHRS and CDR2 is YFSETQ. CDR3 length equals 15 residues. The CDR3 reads CASSRGGTDPYGYTF. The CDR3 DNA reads TGCGCCAGCAGCCGTGGGGGGACAGATCCATATGGCTACACCTTC.

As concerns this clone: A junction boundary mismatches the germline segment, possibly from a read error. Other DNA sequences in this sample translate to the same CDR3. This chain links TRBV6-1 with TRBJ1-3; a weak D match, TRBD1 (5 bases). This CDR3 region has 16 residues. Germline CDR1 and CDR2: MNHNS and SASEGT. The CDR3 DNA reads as TGTGCCAGTAGTGAAGTGGGGGAGGGGACTGGAAACACCATATATTTT. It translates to CASSEVGEGTGNTIYF.

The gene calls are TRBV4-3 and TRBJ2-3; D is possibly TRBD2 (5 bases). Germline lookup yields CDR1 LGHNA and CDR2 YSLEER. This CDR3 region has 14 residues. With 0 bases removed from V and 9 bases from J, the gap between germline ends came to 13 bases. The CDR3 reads CASSQDISGRTQYF. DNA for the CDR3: TGCGCCAGCAGCCAAGATATTTCGGGAAGGACGCAGTATTTT.

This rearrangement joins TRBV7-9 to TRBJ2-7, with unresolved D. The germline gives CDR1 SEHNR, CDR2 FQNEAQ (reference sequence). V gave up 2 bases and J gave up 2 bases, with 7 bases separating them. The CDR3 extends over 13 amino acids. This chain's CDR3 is CASSLTVTYEQYF. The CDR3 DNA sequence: TGTGCCAGCAGCTTAACTGTAACCTACGAGCAGTACTTC.

CDR3 bases: TGTGCCAGCAGACAACAGGGGGCGAAAAATTCACCCCTCCACTTT. Translating gives CASRQQGAKNSPLHF. The chain carries TRBV6-4 and TRBJ1-6; 9 positions match TRBD1. V dropped 6 bases and J dropped 7; count of bases not matched to a gene: 7. The CDR3 sequence is 15 residues long. CDR1 and CDR2 from the germline V gene are MRHNA and SNTAGT.

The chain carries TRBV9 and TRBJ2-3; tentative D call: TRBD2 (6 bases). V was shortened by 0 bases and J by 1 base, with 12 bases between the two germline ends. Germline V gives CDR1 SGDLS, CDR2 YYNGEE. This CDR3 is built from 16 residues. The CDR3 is CASSVEWGDGTDTQYF. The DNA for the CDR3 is TGTGCCAGCAGCGTAGAATGGGGGGACGGCACAGATACGCAGTATTTT.

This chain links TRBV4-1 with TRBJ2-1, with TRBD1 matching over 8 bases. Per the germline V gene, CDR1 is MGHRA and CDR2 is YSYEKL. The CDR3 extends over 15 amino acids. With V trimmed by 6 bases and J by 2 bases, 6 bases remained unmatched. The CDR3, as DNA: TGCGCCAGCAGACCCGGGACAGGACCCTACAATGAGCAGTTCTTC. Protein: CASRPGTGPYNEQFF.

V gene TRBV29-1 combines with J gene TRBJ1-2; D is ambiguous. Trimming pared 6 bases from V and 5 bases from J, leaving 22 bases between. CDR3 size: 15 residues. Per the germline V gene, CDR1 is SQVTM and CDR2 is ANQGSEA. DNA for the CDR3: TGCAGCGTATCGGTCCCCGGGAAAAGAGGGTATGGCTACACCTTC. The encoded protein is CSVSVPGKRGYGYTF.

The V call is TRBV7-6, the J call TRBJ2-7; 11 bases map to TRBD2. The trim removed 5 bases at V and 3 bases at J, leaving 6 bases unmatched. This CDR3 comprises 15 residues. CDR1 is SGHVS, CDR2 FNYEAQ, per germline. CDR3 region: CASSMGLAVGYEQYF. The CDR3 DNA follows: TGTGCCAGCAGCATGGGACTAGCGGTAGGCTACGAGCAGTACTTC.

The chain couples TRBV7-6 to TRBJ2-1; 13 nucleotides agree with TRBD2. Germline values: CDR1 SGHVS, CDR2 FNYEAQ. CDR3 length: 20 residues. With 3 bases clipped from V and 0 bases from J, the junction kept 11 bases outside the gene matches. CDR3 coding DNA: TGTGCCAGCAGCTTTCCGGGACTAGCGGGACAGAGCGTCTCCTACAATGAGCAGTTCTTC. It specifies CASSFPGLAGQSVSYNEQFF.

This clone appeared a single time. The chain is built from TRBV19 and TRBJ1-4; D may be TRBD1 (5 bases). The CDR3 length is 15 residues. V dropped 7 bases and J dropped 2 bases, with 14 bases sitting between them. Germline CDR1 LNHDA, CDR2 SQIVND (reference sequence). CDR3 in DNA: TGTGCCAGTACCTCTCGGGGGGTTACTAATGAAAAACTGTTTTTT. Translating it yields CASTSRGVTNEKLFF.

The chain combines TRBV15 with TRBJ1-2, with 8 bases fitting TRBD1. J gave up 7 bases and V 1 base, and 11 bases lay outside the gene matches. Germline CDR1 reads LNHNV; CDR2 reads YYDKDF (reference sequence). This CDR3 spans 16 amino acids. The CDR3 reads CATSRGRASGGSGYTF. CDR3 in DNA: TGTGCCACCAGCAGAGGACGGGCGTCAGGGGGCAGTGGCTACACCTTC.

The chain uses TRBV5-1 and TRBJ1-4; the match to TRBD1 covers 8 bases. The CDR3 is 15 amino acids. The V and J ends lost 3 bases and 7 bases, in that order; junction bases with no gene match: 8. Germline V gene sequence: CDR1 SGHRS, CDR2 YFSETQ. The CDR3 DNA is TGCGCCAGCAGCTCTAGTGAGACAGGGGTTGAAAAACTGTTTTTT. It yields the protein CASSSSETGVEKLFF.

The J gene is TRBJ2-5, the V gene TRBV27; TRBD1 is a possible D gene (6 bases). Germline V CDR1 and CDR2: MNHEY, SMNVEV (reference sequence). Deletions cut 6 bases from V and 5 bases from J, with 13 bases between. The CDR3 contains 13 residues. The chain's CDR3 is CASRPTGSETQYF. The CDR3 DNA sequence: TGTGCCAGCAGGCCGACAGGTTCTGAGACCCAGTACTTC.

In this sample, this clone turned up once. CDR3 nucleotides: TGTGCCAGTAAACCGCGAACAGGGGCAAGGGCCAACGTCCTGACTTTC. Translating it yields CASKPRTGARANVLTF. The V gene is TRBV19, the J gene TRBJ2-6, with 7 bases identical to TRBD1. With 7 bases clipped from V and 5 bases from J, the junction kept 11 bases outside the gene matches. Looked up from germline, CDR1 is LNHDA and CDR2 is SQIVND (reference sequence). The CDR3 spans 16 residues.

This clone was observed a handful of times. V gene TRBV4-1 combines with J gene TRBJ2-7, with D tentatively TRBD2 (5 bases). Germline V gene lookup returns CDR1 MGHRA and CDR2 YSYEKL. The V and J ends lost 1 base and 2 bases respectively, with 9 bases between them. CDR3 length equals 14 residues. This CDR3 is CASSQAGEPYEQYF. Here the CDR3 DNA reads TGCGCCAGCAGCCAAGCCGGGGAACCCTACGAGCAGTACTTC.

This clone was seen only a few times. The CDR3 reads CASSARQGMNTEAFF. CDR3 DNA: TGTGCCAGCAGTGCTCGACAGGGAATGAACACTGAAGCTTTCTTT. The rearrangement uses TRBV6-1 and TRBJ1-1; 7 bases line up with TRBD1. The CDR3 contains 15 residues. With V trimmed by 4 bases and J by 0 bases, 5 bases remained unmatched. Germline V gene data show CDR1 as MNHNS and CDR2 as SASEGT.

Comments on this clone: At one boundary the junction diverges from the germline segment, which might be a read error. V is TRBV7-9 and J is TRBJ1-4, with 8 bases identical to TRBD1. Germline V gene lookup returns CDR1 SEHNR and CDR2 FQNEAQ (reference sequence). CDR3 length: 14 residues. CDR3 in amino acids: CSSSLVQGGEKLFF. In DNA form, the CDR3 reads TGTTCCAGCAGCTTAGTACAGGGGGGTGAAAAACTGTTTTTT.

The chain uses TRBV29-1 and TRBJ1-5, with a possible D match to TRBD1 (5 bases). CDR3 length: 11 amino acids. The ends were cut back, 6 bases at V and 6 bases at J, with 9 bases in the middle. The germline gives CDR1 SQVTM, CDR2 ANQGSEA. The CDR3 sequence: CSVGEGQPQHF. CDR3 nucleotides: TGCAGCGTGGGGGAGGGTCAGCCCCAGCATTTT.

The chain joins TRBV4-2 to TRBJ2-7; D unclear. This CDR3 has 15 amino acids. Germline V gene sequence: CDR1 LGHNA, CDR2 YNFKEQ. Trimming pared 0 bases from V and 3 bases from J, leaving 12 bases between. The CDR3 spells CASSQDLELVYEQYF. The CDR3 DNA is TGTGCCAGCAGCCAAGATCTGGAGCTAGTCTACGAGCAGTACTTC.

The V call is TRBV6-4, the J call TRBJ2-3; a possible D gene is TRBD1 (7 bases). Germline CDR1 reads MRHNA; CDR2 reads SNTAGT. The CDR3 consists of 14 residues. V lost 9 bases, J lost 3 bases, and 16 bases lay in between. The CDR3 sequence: CASLKTGRTDTQYF. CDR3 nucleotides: TGTGCCAGTTTAAAGACAGGGAGGACAGATACGCAGTATTTT.

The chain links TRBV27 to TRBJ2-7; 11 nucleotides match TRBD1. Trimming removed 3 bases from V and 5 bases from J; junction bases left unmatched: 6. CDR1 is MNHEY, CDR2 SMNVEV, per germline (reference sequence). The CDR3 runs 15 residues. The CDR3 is CASSFSRTGGDEQYF. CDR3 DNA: TGTGCCAGCAGTTTTTCCCGGACAGGGGGCGACGAGCAGTACTTC.

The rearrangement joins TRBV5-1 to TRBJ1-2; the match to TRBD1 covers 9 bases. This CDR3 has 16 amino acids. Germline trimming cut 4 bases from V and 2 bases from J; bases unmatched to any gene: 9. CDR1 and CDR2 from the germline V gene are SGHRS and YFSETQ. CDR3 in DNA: TGCGCCAGCAGCACATCTGATGGGACAGGGAACTATGGCTACACCTTC. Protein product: CASSTSDGTGNYGYTF.

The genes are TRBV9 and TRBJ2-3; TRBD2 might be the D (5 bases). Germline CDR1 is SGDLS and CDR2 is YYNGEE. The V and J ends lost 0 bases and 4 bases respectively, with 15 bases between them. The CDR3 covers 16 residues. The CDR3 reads CASSVVSWRSSDTQYF. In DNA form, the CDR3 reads TGTGCCAGCAGCGTAGTAAGTTGGAGGTCCTCAGATACGCAGTATTTT.

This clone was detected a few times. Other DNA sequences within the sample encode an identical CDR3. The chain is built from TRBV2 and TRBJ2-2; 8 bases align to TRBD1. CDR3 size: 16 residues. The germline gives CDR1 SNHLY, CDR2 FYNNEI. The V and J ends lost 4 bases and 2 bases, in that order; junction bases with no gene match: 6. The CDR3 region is CASSAFGQGNTGELFF. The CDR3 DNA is TGTGCCAGCAGTGCTTTTGGACAGGGTAACACCGGGGAGCTGTTTTTT.

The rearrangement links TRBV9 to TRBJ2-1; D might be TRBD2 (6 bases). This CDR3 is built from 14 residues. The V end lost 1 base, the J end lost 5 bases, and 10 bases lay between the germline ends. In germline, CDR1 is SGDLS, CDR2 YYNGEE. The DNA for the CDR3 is TGTGCCAGCAGCGTAACGCCGGGGGACAATGAGCAGTTCTTC. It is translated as CASSVTPGDNEQFF.